The clone carrying this T cell receptor (beta chain) was observed a handful of times. Antigen: not known. V lost 4 bases, J lost 6 bases, and 5 bases stayed unmatched. CDR1 SQVTM and CDR2 ANQGSEA come from the germline V gene. The CDR3 loop spans 12 amino acids. These data come from a study of CD8 T cells in ankylosing spondylitis. Study-wide findings and caveats: A TCR beta motif made of roughly eight highly homologous variants seemed typical of ankylosing spondylitis blood.

Each CDR3 protein is one row after TCRdb ran MiXCR on the 5' RACE reads. This table holds around 150,000 distinct CDR3 sequences, under 55% found once. V is TRBV29-1 and J is TRBJ1-1, with 7 bases aligning to TRBD1. This receptor was identified in a male donor with ankylosing spondylitis. The specimen was synovial fluid, either unsorted or a sorted T cell fraction (not recorded which). The CDR3 DNA follows: TGCAGCGTTGCAGGACAGGTACCTGAAGCTTTCTTT. Its protein product is CSVAGQVPEAFF.